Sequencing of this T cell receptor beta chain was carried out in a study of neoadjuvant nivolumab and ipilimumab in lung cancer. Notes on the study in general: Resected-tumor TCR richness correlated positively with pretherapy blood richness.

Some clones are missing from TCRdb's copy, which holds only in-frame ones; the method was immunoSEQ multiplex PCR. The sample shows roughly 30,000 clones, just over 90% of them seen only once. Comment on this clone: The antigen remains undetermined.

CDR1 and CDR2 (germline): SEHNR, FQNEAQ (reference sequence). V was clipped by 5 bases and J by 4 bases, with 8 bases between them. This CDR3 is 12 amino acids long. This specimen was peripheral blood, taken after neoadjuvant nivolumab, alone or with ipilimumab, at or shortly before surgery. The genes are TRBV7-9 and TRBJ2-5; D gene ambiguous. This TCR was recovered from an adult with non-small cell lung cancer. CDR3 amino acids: CASSRVGETQYF. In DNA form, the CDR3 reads TGTGCCAGCAGCCGAGTTGGAGAGACCCAGTACTTC. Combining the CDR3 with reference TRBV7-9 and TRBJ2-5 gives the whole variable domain DTGVSQNPRHKITKRGQNVTFRCDPISEHNRLYWYRQTLGQGPEFLTYFQNEAQLEKSRLLSDRFSAERPKGSFSTLEIQRTEQGDSAMYLCASSRVGETQYFGPGTRLLVL.